This T cell receptor (beta chain) comes out of a study of somatic mutations in cytotoxic T cells in rheumatoid arthritis. Study findings and constraints: For CD8+ T-cell clonality, rheumatoid arthritis patients and age-matched healthy controls did not differ significantly. Within 8 of 65 patients, the single biggest CD8+ clone made up more than 20% of CD8+ cells. What antigens the expanded CD8+ clones targeted remained unknown. With advancing age, CD8+ clonality climbed in rheumatoid arthritis patients but did not rise in healthy controls.

To note about this clone: Its antigen is unidentified.

Method: immunoSEQ multiplex PCR; TCRdb's copy keeps in-frame clones and lacks some. The sample shows 9,000 to 13,000 clones, about 69% of them seen only once. The clonotype was recovered from an adult with rheumatoid arthritis. The sample taken for sequencing was CD8+ T cells sorted from blood.

The CDR3 DNA reads TGTGCCAGCAGCCACGGGACGGGGGGGGAGACCCAGTACTTC. Translating it yields CASSHGTGGETQYF. The chain couples TRBV7-3 to TRBJ2-5; 8 bases match TRBD2. The CDR3 totals 14 residues. Losses at the gene ends were 5 bases for V and 5 bases for J; bases not matched to a gene: 7. Germline CDR1 and CDR2: SGHTA and FQGTGA.